These 10 T cell receptor beta chains originate from one sample sequenced in a study of shared clonotypes between healthy human individuals. Produced via immunoSEQ multiplex PCR; TCRdb's table is partial and in-frame only. Of 2 million to 2.5 million clones detected, roughly 91% appear once; the ten largest clones hold more than 1.5%. Cells designated naive CD8 were CD45RO-negative and were positively selected for CCR7, with terminally differentiated effector memory CD45RA+ cells excluded. Material for sequencing was naive CD8+ T cells from PBMCs. The receptors were gathered from a man younger than 35 in good health. Some clones in this sample may be carry-over from other donors' samples.

The chain is built from TRBV7-9 and TRBJ1-2, with D perhaps matching TRBD1 (5 bases). The CDR3 length is 14 residues. CDR1 and CDR2 (germline): SEHNR, FQNEAQ (reference sequence). Trimming pared 5 bases from V and 1 base from J, leaving 11 bases between. The CDR3 loop is CASSARQFNYGYTF. The CDR3 DNA follows: TGTGCCAGCAGCGCCCGACAGTTTAACTATGGCTACACCTTC. Drawing the rest from reference TRBV7-9 and TRBJ1-2, the complete variable domain is DTGVSQNPRHKITKRGQNVTFRCDPISEHNRLYWYRQTLGQGPEFLTYFQNEAQLEKSRLLSDRFSAERPKGSFSTLEIQRTEQGDSAMYLCASSARQFNYGYTFGSGTRLTVV.

The J gene is TRBJ2-7, the V gene TRBV2, with TRBD1 as a possible D gene (6 bases). CDR3 length equals 15 residues. Germline-derived CDR1 and CDR2 are SNHLY and FYNNEI. Trimming took 1 base from V and 2 from J, leaving 12 bases between them. The CDR3 loop is CASSEGRTVPYEQYF. The CDR3 DNA is TGTGCCAGCAGTGAAGGGAGGACAGTACCCTACGAGCAGTACTTC.

The chain joins TRBV5-1 to TRBJ1-2; D not resolved. V lost 0 bases and J 3 bases, leaving 21 bases between the germline ends. Germline V gene lookup returns CDR1 SGHRS and CDR2 YFSETQ. The CDR3 contains 18 residues. CDR3 residues: CASSLERAGSVRDYGYTF. The CDR3 DNA follows: TGCGCCAGCAGCTTGGAGAGGGCAGGATCAGTTCGGGACTATGGCTACACCTTC. Based on the CDR3 plus reference TRBV5-1 and TRBJ1-2, the full variable domain is KAGVTQTPRYLIKTRGQQVTLSCSPISGHRSVSWYQQTPGQGLQFLFEYFSETQRNKGNFPGRFSGRQFSNSRSEMNVSTLELGDSALYLCASSLERAGSVRDYGYTFGSGTRLTVV.

Comments on this clone: Within the sample, other DNA sequences also encode this same CDR3. The genes are TRBV14 and TRBJ1-2; D remains unclear. Between the trimmed V and J ends, which lost 1 base and 2 bases, there was a span of 5 bases. This CDR3 comprises 13 residues. Germline V gives CDR1 SGHDN, CDR2 FVKESK. The CDR3 sequence is CASSQGRNYGYTF. The CDR3 DNA sequence: TGTGCCAGCAGCCAAGGCAGAAACTATGGCTACACCTTC.

The CDR3 loop is CASSDLNTGELFF. The CDR3 DNA is TGTGCCAGCAGCGACCTTAACACCGGGGAGCTGTTTTTT. The chain couples TRBV9 to TRBJ2-2; unclear D gene. CDR3 length equals 13 residues. Germline-derived CDR1 and CDR2 are SGDLS and YYNGEE. Trimming shortened V by 3 bases and J by 2 bases, and 5 bases separated the two germline ends.

The chain carries TRBV10-3 and TRBJ2-5, with 12 bases that match TRBD2. This CDR3 has 15 residues. From germline, CDR1 is ENHRY and CDR2 SYGVKD. V trimming: 5 bases; J trimming: 5 bases; junction bases outside the gene matches: 6. CDR3 nucleotides: TGTGCCATCAGTATTCTAGCGGGAGGGCACGAGACCCAGTACTTC. Translation gives CAISILAGGHETQYF.

V usage is TRBV6-5 and J usage is TRBJ2-1; a possible D gene is TRBD1 (6 bases). Germline V gene sequence: CDR1 MNHEY, CDR2 SVGAGI. The CDR3 contains 14 residues. V was trimmed by 4 bases and J by 4 bases, leaving 11 bases between them. CDR3 region: CASSLQGPYNEQFF. CDR3 nucleotides: TGTGCCAGCAGTTTGCAGGGGCCTTACAATGAGCAGTTCTTC.

This sequence joins TRBV7-3 and TRBJ2-3, with 7 bases aligning to TRBD2. Germline V CDR1 and CDR2: SGHTA, FQGTGA. After removal of 2 bases from V and 3 bases from J, the junction contained 5 bases not matched to a gene. The CDR3 has 15 residues. The CDR3 nucleotides are TGTGCCAGCAGCTTAGTCCTAGCGGCAACAGATACGCAGTATTTT. This encodes CASSLVLAATDTQYF.

The chain combines TRBV9 with TRBJ2-7; D perhaps matches TRBD1 (6 bases). V lost 3 bases, J lost 5 bases, and 9 bases lay in between. Germline V gene lookup returns CDR1 SGDLS and CDR2 YYNGEE. The CDR3 totals 12 residues. As DNA, the CDR3 is TGTGCCAGCAGCGCTTCAGGGGACGAGCAGTACTTC. It codes for CASSASGDEQYF.

For this clone: Other DNA sequences in this specimen translate into the identical CDR3. The chain recombines TRBV27 with TRBJ2-1; D is uncertain. The ends were cut back, 2 bases at V and 5 bases at J, with 7 bases in the middle. CDR3 length: 13 residues. CDR1 MNHEY and CDR2 SMNVEV come from the germline V gene (reference sequence). CDR3 sequence: CASSLIGDNEQFF. Written as DNA, the CDR3 is TGTGCCAGCAGTTTAATTGGTGACAATGAGCAGTTCTTC.